The entry below describes one TCR beta chain. Its antigen target is currently unknown. Qualities for individual bases were not recorded, and no much larger clone is one base off. The data were taken from a study of Ad26.COV2.S vaccination and SARS-CoV-2 variants (dated by TCRdb to about 2021). Context from the whole study: Donors in the vaccine arm were drawn from COV1001, a phase I-IIa trial of Ad26.COV2.S in healthy adults that was multicentre, randomized, double-blind and placebo-controlled. Throughout the experiments and outcome assessment, investigators stayed blinded to trial group allocation. The TCR-sequenced set comprised roughly 30 samples: approximately 20 Ad26.COV2.S vaccine recipients, 5 placebo recipients and 8 SARS-CoV-2 convalescent individuals. Dosing of Ad26.COV2.S was intramuscular, at either 5x10^10 or 1x10^11 viral particles, delivered as one shot or as two shots spaced 56 days apart. Trial participants were randomized into five groups of five, in which low-dose or high-dose Ad26.COV2.S was given once or twice, or placebo was given on both occasions. TCRbeta repertoire sequencing served as the tool for gauging how specific and how broad the SARS-CoV-2-reactive T cell receptors were following Ad26.COV2.S vaccination.

The V end loses 2 bases and the J end loses 0 bases, and a stretch of 11 bases separates them. In the germline V gene, CDR1 corresponds to SGHRS and CDR2 to YFSETQ. The CDR3 runs 15 amino acids, cysteine and phenylalanine included. Left in the record is the CDR3 DNA by itself, 45 bases read in frame from the first base. Broad study findings and their caveats: Higher spike-specific TCR breadth was observed in Ad26.COV2.S recipients than in placebo recipients (P = 0.0014). The study was not powered for comparison of responses between vaccine doses or regimens. The authors noted that total T cell responses may have been underestimated by the TCR breadth and depth analyses. Vaccine and placebo recipients had similar non-spike TCR breadth, a finding consistent with the vaccine containing only spike. After vaccination, spike-specific CD8+ and CD4+ T cell responses were reported to show substantial breadth.

The immunoSEQ Assay was used to sequence TCRbeta CDR3 regions. After extraction, genomic DNA underwent amplification by bias-controlled multiplex PCR, followed by high-throughput sequencing. Processing in the source paper ran as follows. Collapsing and filtering of sequences were performed to quantify the absolute abundance of each unique TCRbeta CDR3 region. Usable DNA was measured by amplifying reference genes present in all nucleated cells, and TCRbeta template counts were normalized to that usable DNA to estimate T cell fraction. Repertoire TCRs were annotated as SARS-CoV-2-specific when V gene, CDR3 amino acid sequence and J gene were exactly matched to a known reactive TCR set. The reference SARS-CoV-2 TCR set came from MIRA and was filtered for enrichment in COVID-19-positive ImmuneCODE repertoires, removing public or cross-reactive TCRs. Drawing on the MIRA antigens, annotated TCRs were analysed further at the level of specific ORF or position within ORF. Breadth was defined as the number of annotated unique rearrangements divided by the total number of unique productive rearrangements, and depth was defined as the summed frequency of the annotated unique rearrangements. Two-sided Wilcoxon rank-sum tests were applied when comparing TCR breadth between groups. What TCRdb holds here is the immuneACCESS table cut down to in-frame rearrangements. Part of the clones is not present; checked against another copy, under half of the missing clones reflect an unresolved V gene, and the others are unexplained. From that table come the V and J calls and clone size; the DNA was used to work out D and trimming. The sample table holds around 270,000 clones, of which around nine tenths were seen once. About 2.7% of the sample goes to the ten largest clones.

Taken with the paper, the label for treatment or condition translates to: around 19 received Ad26.COV2.S at low or high dose, single or two shots; several received placebo; per-sample allocation not given. Repertoires of vaccine and placebo recipients were sequenced from samples collected on day 63 after the first injection. In Cohort 1b, roughly 25 adults aged 18-55 years were enrolled at a single site in Boston, USA, between 29 July and 7 August 2020. Ad26.COV2.S consisted of a replication-incompetent adenovirus type 26 vector by which a prefusion-stabilized SARS-CoV-2 spike protein from the original Wuhan strain was expressed.

This specimen consisted of peripheral blood, obtained in a trial of Ad26.COV2.S vaccine versus placebo. This receptor was identified in a person between 18 and 59 years old who received the Ad26.COV2.S COVID-19 vaccine or a placebo. The chain is made from TRBV5-1 and TRBJ1-2, and perhaps TRBD1 as D gene, on 5 matching bases. This receptor has the CDR3 CASSFAGIPNYGYTF. The DNA sequence is given as TGCGCCAGCAGCTTTGCAGGGATACCTAACTATGGCTACACCTTC.